This T cell receptor beta chain was recorded in a study of vaccination effects on CD4 cells after COVID-19 (dated by TCRdb to 2021 to 2024). General notes on the study: Participants received two doses of either the BNT162b2 or the mRNA-1273 mRNA SARS-CoV-2 vaccine. The Oncomine TCR Beta short-read assay on an Illumina iSeq 100 was used to sequence cultures from other donors in the study. In two convalescent patients, pre-vaccine samples were collected 16 days and one week ahead of the first dose, 142 and 148 days after COVID-19 diagnosis. The full study included around ten COVID-19 convalescent patients and a few SARS-CoV-2-naive healthy vaccine recipients. SARS-CoV-2 spike-specific CD4+ TCR repertoires were compared before and after mRNA vaccination in COVID-19 convalescent patients and in infection-naive vaccine recipients. Overall results and qualifications from the work: Only a small number of convalescent patients were included, and no early post-infection timepoints were available, which limited the study. Both infection-induced and vaccine-induced clones contracted markedly at late post-vaccination timepoints, which is consistent with waning T cell responses. Among convalescent patients, the spike-reactive repertoire after vaccination was made up mainly of new vaccine-induced clones that were largely distinct from the clones induced by infection.

The CDR1 and CDR2 encoded by the germline V gene are SGDLS and YYNGEE. The CDR3 contains 16 residues, cysteine and phenylalanine counted. Only the CDR3 DNA stays, 48 bases, in frame from base 1. Cut back by 2 bases and 2 bases, the V and J ends lie 14 bases apart. This clone was found a few times. The clone's antigen remains unknown. No much larger clonotype is one base removed from it; base qualities were not supplied. The ViraFEST assay stimulated PBMC with viral peptide pools and then used TCR sequencing to identify antigen-specific CD4+ T cell clonotypes by expansion. After more than 9 days of culture, CD4+ T cells were isolated with the EasySep CD4+ T cell isolation kit. Convalescent patients had PCR-confirmed SARS-CoV-2 infection between March and December 2020, before Alpha, Beta and Delta variants emerged in the United States. Each well held fewer than 2.5 million PBMC cultured in IMDM containing roughly 5.1% human AB serum, 9 to 10 IU/ml IL-2 and gentamicin, along with roughly 10 ug/ml peptides. For the negative control culture condition, an HIV-1 Nef peptide pool was used. Half of the culture medium was replaced with fresh IL-2-containing medium on days 3 and 7. Unless otherwise noted, each peptide stimulation condition was cultured in triplicate wells. PBMC were separated from whole blood using Ficoll-Paque Plus gradient centrifugation and were then either cryopreserved at -140C or used fresh. The QIAamp micro DNA kit was used to extract genomic DNA from the cultured CD4+ T cells.

Libraries were prepared through the immunoSEQ multiplex PCR assay. DNA from the CD4+ T cells that had been cultured and isolated underwent TCR beta CDR3 sequencing. The paper's data handling went like this. Non-productive TCR sequences were removed and reads were trimmed to the CDR3 region, keeping CDR3s of at least 7 amino acids. Antigen-specific clonotypes were identified with the MANAFEST web app by comparing expansion in peptide wells against reference cultures. Positive clones required FDR<0.05 expansion versus reference and all other wells, odds ratio above 5, and frequency above 0.1% in two replicate wells. Clonotypes significantly expanded in SARS-CoV-2 spike wells and in at least one common cold coronavirus spike condition were defined as cross-reactive. CDR3 similarity was assessed by Levenshtein distance using the stringdist R package, and unrooted trees were constructed with ape in R 3.6.1. TCRdb took over this immuneACCESS table, retaining in-frame rearrangements with V and J assigned. Such tables are incomplete; in checked studies, under half of the missing clones stem from an unresolved V gene, and the remainder is unexplained. For V, J and clone size, that table is used; D and trimming come from the DNA. The table for this sample lists 55,000 to 90,000 clones; 60% to 75% of them were counted only once. The ten largest clones capture less than 5.5% of the sample.

The V gene is TRBV9 and the J gene is TRBJ2-1; the D gene cannot be named for sure. This specimen consisted of CD4+ T cells from PBMCs cultured with HIV peptides, obtained before COVID-19 vaccination. The label giving this sample's cell subset or site can be read as: HIV-1 Nef peptide pool negative control/reference culture. The sequence came from a human donor who had a prior SARS-CoV-2 infection. The CDR3 region has the sequence CASSVLSDAAYNEQFF. The nucleotide sequence is TGTGCCAGCAGCGTTTTGTCGGACGCCGCCTACAATGAGCAGTTCTTC.